This TCR beta chain is from a study of cytomegalovirus exposure and HLA in healthy donors. 13 Jbeta primers and 60 Vbeta primers were used for the PCR. Here immunoSEQ multiplex PCR was the method, and the copy in TCRdb shows in-frame clones only, minus some. This sample has some 140,000 clones, with around four fifths found just once. Germline loops: CDR1 SGHTA, CDR2 FQGNSA. CDR3 length: 14 amino acids. V was cut by 5 bases and J by 4 bases, with 12 bases left in between. Study results and caveats: Among the most significant clusters, several appeared linked to common viral pathogens in a later analysis.

About this clone itself: Its target is unknown. The sample holds other DNA sequences that translate to the same CDR3.

Sequencing was performed on PBMCs. The rearrangement joins TRBV7-2 to TRBJ1-5; perhaps TRBD1 as D (5 bases). The sequence derives from a man aged 40-49 years in good health and CMV-seronegative. CDR3 amino acids: CASSRDYSNQPQHF. The CDR3 region has the DNA TGTGCCAGCAGCAGGGACTATAGTAATCAGCCCCAGCATTTT.